This entry concerns a single TCR beta chain. The data stem from a study of blood T cell repertoires in COVID-19. Study-wide context: Sample material is recorded as cDNA or gDNA derived from T cells, B-cell-depleted T cells, or PBMCs.

Germline V CDR1 and CDR2: SGHRS, YFSETQ. The CDR3 spans 13 residues. V was pared by 3 bases and J by 0 bases, with 7 bases between. The authors' processing: Estimates of nucleated cell counts were drawn from the amplification of reference gene primers. Using immunoSEQ multiplex PCR, the repertoire was profiled, and TCRdb retains in-frame clones only, with some absent. For V, J and clone size, that table is used; D and trimming come from the DNA. The data show approximately 100,000 clones, with roughly nine tenths seen just once and about 5% held by the top ten. V gene TRBV5-1 combines with J gene TRBJ2-7; unclear D gene. Sequenced input: peripheral blood. The TCR was taken from a woman older than 75 with active COVID-19. This CDR3 reads CASSYYISYEQYF. CDR3 in DNA: TGCGCCAGCAGCTATTACATCTCCTACGAGCAGTACTTC.